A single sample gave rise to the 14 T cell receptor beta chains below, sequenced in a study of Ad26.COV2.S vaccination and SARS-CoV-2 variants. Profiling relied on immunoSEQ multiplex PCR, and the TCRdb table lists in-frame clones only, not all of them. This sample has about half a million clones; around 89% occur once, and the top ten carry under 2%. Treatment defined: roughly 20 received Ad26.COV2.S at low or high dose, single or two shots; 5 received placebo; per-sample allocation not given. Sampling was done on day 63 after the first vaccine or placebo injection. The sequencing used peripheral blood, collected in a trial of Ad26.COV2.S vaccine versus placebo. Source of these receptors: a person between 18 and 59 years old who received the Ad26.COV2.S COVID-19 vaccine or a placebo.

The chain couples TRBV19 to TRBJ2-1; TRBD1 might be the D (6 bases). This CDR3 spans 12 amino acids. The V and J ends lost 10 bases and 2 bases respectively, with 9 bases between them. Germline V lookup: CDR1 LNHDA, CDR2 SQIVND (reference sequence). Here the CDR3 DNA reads TGTGCCACCCGACAGGCCTACAATGAGCAGTTCTTC. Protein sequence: CATRQAYNEQFF.

The CDR3 DNA follows: TGTGCCAGCAGTTTACTCCTAGCGGGAGGGGAGCAGTTCTTC. Encoded protein: CASSLLLAGGEQFF. This sequence joins TRBV28 and TRBJ2-1, with TRBD2 identical over 12 bases. The junction had 3 bases not matched to a gene; V was cut back by 2 bases and J by 10 bases. Germline CDR1 and CDR2: MDHEN and SYDVKM. The CDR3 loop spans 14 amino acids.

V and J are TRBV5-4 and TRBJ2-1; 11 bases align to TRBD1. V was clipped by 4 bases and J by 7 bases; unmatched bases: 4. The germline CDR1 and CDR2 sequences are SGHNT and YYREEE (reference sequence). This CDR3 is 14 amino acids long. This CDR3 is CASSNGQGANEQFF. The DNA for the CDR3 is TGTGCCAGCAGCAACGGACAGGGGGCGAATGAGCAGTTCTTC.

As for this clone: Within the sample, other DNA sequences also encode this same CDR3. CDR3 loop: CASSVVGRSTDTQYF. In DNA, the CDR3 is TGTGCCAGCAGCGTAGTGGGGCGGAGTACAGATACGCAGTATTTT. The chain recombines TRBV9 with TRBJ2-3, with D perhaps TRBD1 (5 bases). There are 15 residues in the CDR3. Germline assignment: CDR1 SGDLS and CDR2 YYNGEE. Deletions cut 0 bases from V and 3 bases from J, with 11 bases between.

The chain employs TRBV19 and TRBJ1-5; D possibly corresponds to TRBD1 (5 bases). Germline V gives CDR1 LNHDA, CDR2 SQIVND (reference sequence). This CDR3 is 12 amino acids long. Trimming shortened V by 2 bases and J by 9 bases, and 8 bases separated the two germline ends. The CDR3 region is CASSIMGRPQHF. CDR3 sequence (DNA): TGTGCCAGTAGTATAATGGGGCGGCCCCAGCATTTT.

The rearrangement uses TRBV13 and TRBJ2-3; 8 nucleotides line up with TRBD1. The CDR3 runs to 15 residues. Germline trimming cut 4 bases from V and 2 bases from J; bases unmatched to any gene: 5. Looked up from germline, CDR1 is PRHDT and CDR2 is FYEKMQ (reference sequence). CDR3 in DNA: TGTGCCAGCAGCTCCCGGGGACAGGACACAGATACGCAGTATTTT. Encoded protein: CASSSRGQDTDTQYF.

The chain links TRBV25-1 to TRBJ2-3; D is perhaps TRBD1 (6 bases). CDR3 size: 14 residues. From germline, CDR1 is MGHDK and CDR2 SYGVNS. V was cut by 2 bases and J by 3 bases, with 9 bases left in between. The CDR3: CASSEGGRTDTQYF. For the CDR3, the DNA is TGTGCCAGCAGTGAAGGGGGCAGGACAGATACGCAGTATTTT.

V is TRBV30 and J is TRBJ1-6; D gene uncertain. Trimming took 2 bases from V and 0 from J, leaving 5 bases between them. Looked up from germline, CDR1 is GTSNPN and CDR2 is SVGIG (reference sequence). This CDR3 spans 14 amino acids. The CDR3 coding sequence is TGTGCCTGGAGTTCAAGCTCCTATAATTCACCCCTCCACTTT. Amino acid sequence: CAWSSSSYNSPLHF.

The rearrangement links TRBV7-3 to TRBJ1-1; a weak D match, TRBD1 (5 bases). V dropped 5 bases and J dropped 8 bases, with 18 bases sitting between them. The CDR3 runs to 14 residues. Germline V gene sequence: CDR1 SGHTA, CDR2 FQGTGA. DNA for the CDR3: TGTGCCAGCAGCCAGCGCCCCCAGGGCCCCGAAGCTTTCTTT. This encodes CASSQRPQGPEAFF.

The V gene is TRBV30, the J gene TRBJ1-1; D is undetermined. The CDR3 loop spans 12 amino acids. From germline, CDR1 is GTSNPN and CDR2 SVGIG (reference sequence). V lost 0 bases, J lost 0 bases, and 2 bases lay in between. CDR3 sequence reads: CAWSVLNTEAFF. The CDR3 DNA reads TGTGCCTGGAGTGTATTGAACACTGAAGCTTTCTTT.

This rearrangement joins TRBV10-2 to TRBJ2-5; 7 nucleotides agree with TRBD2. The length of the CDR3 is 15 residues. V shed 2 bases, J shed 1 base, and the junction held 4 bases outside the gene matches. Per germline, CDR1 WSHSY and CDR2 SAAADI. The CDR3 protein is CASSEPWTSQETQYF. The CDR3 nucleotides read TGCGCCAGCAGTGAGCCCTGGACTAGCCAAGAGACCCAGTACTTC.

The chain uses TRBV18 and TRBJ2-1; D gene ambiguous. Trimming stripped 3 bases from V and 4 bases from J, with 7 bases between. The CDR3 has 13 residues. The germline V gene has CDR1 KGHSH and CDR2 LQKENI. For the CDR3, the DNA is TGTGCCAGCTCACCGTCAGTTTACAATGAGCAGTTCTTC. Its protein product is CASSPSVYNEQFF.

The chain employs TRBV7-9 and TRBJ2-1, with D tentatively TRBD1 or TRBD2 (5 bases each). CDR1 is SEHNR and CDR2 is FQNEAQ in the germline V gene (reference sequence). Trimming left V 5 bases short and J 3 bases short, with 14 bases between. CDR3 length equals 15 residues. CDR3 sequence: CASSRRDGSYNEQFF. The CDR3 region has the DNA TGTGCCAGCAGCCGCCGGGACGGAAGCTACAATGAGCAGTTCTTC.

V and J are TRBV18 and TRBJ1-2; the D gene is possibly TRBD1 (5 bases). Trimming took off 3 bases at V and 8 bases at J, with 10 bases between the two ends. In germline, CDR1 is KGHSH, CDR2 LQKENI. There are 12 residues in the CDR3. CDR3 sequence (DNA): TGTGCCAGCTCACCGAGGGGAAACGGCTACACCTTC. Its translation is CASSPRGNGYTF.